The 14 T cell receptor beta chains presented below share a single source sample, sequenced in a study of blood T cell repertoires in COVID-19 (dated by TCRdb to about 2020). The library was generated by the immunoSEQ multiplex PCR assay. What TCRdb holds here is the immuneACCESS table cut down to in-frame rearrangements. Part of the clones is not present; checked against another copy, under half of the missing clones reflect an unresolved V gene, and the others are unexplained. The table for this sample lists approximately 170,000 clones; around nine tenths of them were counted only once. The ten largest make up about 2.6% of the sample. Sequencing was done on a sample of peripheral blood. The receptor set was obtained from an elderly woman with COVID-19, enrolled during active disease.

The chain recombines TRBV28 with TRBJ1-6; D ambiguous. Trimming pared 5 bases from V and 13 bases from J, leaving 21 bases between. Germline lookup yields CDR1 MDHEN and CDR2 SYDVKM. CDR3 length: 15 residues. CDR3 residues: CASSRRGPSISPLHF. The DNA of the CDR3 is TGTGCCAGCAGTCGTAGAGGTCCGTCGATTTCGCCCCTCCACTTT.

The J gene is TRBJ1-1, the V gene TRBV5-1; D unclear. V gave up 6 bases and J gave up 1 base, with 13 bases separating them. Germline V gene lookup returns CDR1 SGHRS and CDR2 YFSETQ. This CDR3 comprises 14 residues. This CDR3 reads CASIGVPENTEAFF. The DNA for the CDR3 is TGCGCCAGCATTGGAGTGCCGGAGAACACTGAAGCTTTCTTT.

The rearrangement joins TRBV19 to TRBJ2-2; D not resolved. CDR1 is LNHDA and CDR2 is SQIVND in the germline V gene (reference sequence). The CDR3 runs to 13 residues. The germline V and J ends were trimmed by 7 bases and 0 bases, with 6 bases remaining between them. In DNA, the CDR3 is TGTGCCAGTACCCCTCCGAACACCGGGGAGCTGTTTTTT. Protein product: CASTPPNTGELFF.

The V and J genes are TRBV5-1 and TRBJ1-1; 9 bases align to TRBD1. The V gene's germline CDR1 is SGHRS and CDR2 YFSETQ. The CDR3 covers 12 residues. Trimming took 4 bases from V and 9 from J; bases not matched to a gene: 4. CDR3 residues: CASSPQGAKAFF. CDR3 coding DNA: TGCGCCAGCAGCCCACAGGGGGCGAAAGCTTTCTTT.

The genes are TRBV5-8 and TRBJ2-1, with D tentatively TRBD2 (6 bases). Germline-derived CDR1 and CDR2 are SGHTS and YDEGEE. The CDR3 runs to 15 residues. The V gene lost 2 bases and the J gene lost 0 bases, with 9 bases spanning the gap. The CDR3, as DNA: TGTGCCAGCAGCTTCGACGGGAGCTCCTACAATGAGCAGTTCTTC. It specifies CASSFDGSSYNEQFF.

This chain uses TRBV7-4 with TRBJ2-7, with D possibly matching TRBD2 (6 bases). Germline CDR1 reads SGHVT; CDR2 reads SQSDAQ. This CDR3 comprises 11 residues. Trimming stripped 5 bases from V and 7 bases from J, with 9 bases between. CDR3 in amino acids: CASSSSGEQYF. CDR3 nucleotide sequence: TGTGCCAGCAGCAGCAGCGGGGAGCAGTACTTC.

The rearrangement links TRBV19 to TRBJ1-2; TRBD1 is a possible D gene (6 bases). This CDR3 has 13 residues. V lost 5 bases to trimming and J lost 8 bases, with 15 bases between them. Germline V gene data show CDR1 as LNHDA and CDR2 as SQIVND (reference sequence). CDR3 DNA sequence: TGTGCCAGTAGTGCAACAGGGATAGGGGGCTACACCTTC. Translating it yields CASSATGIGGYTF. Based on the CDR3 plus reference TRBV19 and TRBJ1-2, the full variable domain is DGGITQSPKYLFRKEGQNVTLSCEQNLNHDAMYWYRQDPGQGLRLIYYSQIVNDFQKGDIAEGYSVSREKKESFPLTVTSAQKNPTAFYLCASSATGIGGYTFGSGTRLTVV.

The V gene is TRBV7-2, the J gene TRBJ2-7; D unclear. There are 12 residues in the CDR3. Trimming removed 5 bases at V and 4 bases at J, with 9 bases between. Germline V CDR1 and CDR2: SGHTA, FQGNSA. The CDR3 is CASSPSRYEQYF. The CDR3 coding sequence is TGTGCCAGCAGCCCCTCTAGGTACGAGCAGTACTTC.

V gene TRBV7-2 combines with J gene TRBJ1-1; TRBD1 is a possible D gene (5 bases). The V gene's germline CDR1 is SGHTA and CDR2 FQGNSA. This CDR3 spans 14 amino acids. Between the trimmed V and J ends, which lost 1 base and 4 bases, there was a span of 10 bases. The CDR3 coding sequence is TGTGCCAGCAGCTTAGTATCAGGGCCCACTGAAGCTTTCTTT. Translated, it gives CASSLVSGPTEAFF. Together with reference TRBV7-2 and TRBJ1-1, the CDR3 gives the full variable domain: GAGVSQSPSNKVTEKGKDVELRCDPISGHTALYWYRQSLGQGLEFLIYFQGNSAPDKSGLPSDRFSAERTGGSVSTLTIQRTQQEDSAVYLCASSLVSGPTEAFFGQGTRLTVV.

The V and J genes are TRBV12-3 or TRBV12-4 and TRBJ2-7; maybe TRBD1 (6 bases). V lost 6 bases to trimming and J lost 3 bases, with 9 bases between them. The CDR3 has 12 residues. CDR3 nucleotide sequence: TGTGCCAGCAGCCTGACAGGCTACGAGCAGTACTTC. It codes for CASSLTGYEQYF.

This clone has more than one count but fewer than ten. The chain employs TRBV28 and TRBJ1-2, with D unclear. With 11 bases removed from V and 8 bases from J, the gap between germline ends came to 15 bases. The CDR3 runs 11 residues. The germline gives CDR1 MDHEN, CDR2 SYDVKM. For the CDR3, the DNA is TGTGCCGTAGGTTTAGTGGGCGGCTACACCTTC. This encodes CAVGLVGGYTF.

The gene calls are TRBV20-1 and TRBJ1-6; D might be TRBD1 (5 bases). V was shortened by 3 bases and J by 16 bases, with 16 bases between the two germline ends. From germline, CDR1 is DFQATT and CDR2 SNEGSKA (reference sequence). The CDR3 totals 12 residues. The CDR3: CSASQGEIRLHF. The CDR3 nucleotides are TGCAGTGCTAGTCAGGGCGAGATTCGGCTCCACTTT.

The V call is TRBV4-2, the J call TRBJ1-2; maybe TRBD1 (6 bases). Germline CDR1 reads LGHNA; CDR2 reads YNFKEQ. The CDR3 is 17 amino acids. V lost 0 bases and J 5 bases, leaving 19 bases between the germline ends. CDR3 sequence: CASSQDLGGQTGYGYTF. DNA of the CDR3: TGTGCCAGCAGCCAAGACCTCGGGGGGCAGACCGGTTATGGCTACACCTTC.

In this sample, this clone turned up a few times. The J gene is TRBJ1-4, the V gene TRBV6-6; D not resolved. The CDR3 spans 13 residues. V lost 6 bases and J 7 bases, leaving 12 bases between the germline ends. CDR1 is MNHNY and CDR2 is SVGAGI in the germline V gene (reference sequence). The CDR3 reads CASSQMPGEKLFF. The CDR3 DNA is TGTGCCAGCAGCCAAATGCCGGGTGAAAAACTGTTTTTT.